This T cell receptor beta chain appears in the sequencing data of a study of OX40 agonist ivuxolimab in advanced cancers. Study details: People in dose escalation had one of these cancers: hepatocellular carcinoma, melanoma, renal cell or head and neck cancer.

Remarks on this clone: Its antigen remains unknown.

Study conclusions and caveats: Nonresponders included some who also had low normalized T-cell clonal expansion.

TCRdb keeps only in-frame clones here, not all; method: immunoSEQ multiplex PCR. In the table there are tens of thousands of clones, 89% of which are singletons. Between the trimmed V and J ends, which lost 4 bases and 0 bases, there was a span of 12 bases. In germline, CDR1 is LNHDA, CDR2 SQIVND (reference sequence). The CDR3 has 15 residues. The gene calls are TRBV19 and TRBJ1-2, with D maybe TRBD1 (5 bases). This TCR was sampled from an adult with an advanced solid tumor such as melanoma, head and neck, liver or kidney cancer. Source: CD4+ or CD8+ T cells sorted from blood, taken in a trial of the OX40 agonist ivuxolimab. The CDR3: CASSKVLQANYGYTF. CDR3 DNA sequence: TGTGCCAGTAGTAAAGTCCTACAGGCTAACTATGGCTACACCTTC.